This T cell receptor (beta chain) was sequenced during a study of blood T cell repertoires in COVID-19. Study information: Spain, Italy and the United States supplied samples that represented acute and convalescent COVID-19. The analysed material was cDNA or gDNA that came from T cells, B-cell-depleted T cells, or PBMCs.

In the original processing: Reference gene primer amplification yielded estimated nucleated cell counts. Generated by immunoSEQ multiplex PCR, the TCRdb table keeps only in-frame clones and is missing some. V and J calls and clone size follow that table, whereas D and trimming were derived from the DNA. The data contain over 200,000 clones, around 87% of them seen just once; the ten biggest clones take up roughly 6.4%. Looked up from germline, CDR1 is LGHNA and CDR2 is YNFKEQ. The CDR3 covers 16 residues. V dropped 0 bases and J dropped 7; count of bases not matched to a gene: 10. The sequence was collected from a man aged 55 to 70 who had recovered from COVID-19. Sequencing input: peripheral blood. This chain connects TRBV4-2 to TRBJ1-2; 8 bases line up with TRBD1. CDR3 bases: TGTGCCAGCAGCCAAGATCTTATAGGACAGGGTCGTGGCTACACCTTC. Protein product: CASSQDLIGQGRGYTF.